This TCR beta chain was retrieved from a study of identical twins. Study findings and constraints: Model-predicted out-of-frame TCR alpha sharing fell below observed values in monozygotic twins. The study found excess low generation probability among twin-shared out-of-frame alpha sequences.

Note on this clonotype: The target antigen is unknown.

TCRdb called the 5' RACE reads again in MiXCR, with one record for every CDR3 protein. Of some 460,000 distinct CDR3 sequences in the sample, 14% are singletons; the top ten hold approximately 0.52%. Germline lookup yields CDR1 WSHSY and CDR2 SAAADI. The ends were cut back, 2 bases at V and 4 bases at J, with 5 bases in the middle. The CDR3 has 13 amino acids. The data were also submitted as part of a second study, on yellow fever vaccine responses in identical twins.

Sequencing was carried out using CD4+ T cells sorted from blood. The TCR sequence derives from a woman between 18 and 29 years old in good health. The gene calls are TRBV10-2 and TRBJ2-2; D gene unclear. As DNA, the CDR3 is TGCGCCAGCAGTGAGCGGAGCACCGGGGAGCTGTTTTTT. Translating it yields CASSERSTGELFF.